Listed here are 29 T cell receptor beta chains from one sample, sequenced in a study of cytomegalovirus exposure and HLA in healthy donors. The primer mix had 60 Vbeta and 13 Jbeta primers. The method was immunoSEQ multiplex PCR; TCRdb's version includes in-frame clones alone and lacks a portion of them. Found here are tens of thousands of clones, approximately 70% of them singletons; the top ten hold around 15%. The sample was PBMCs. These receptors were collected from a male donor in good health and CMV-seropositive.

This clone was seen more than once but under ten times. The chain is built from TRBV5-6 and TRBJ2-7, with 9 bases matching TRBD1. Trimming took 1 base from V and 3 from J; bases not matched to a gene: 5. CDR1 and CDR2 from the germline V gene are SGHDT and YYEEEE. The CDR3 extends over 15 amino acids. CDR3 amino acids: CASSLFGTGFYEQYF. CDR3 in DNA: TGTGCCAGCAGCTTGTTTGGGACAGGGTTCTACGAGCAGTACTTC.

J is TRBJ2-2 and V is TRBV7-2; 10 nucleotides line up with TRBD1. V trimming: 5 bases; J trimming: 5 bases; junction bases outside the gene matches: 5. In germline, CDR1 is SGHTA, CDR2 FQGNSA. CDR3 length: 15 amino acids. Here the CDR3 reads CASSGQGVGTGELFF. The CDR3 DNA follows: TGTGCCAGCAGCGGACAGGGGGTGGGGACCGGGGAGCTGTTTTTT.

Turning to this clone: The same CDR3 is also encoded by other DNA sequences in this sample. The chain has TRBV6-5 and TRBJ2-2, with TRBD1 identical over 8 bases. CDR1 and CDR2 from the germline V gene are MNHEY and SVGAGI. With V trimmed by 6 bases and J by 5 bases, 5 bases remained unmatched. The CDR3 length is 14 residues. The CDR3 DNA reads TGTGCCAGCAGCTCAGACAGGGGAACCGGGGAGCTGTTTTTT. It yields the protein CASSSDRGTGELFF.

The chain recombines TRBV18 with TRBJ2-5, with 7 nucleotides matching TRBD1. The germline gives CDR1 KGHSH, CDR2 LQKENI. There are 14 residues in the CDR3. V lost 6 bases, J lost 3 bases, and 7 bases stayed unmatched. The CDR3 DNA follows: TGTGCCAGCTCCCGACAAGACAGGGAAGAGACCCAGTACTTC. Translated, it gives CASSRQDREETQYF. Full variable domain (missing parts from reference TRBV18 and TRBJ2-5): NAGVMQNPRHLVRRRGQEARLRCSPMKGHSHVYWYRQLPEEGLKFMVYLQKENIIDESGMPKERFSAEFPKEGPSILRIQQVVRGDSAAYFCASSRQDREETQYFGPGTRLLVL.

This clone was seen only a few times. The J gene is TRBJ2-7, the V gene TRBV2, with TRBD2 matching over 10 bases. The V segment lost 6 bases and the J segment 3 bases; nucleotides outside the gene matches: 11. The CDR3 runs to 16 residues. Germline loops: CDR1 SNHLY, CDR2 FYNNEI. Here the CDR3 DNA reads TGTGCCAGCAGAGGGGGATATAGCGGGAGGAGCTACGAGCAGTACTTC. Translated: CASRGGYSGRSYEQYF.

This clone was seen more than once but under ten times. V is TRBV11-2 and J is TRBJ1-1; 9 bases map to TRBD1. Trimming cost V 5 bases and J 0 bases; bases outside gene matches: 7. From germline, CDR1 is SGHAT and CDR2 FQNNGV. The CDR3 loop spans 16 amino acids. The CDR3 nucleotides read TGTGCCAGCAGCCGGACAGGGGCCCCCATGAACACTGAAGCTTTCTTT. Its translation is CASSRTGAPMNTEAFF.

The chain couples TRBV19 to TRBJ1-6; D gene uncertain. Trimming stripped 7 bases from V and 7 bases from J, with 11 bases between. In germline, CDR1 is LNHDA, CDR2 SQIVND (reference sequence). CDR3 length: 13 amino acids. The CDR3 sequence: CASTRTGNSPLHF. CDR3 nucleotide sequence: TGTGCCAGTACTCGGACGGGGAATTCACCCCTCCACTTT. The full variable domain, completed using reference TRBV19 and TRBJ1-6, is DGGITQSPKYLFRKEGQNVTLSCEQNLNHDAMYWYRQDPGQGLRLIYYSQIVNDFQKGDIAEGYSVSREKKESFPLTVTSAQKNPTAFYLCASTRTGNSPLHFGNGTRLTVT.

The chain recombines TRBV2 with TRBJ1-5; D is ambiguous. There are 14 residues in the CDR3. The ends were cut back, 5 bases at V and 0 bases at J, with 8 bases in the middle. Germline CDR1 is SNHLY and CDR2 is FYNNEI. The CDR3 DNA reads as TGTGCCAGCAGTATCCGGGATAGCAATCAGCCCCAGCATTTT. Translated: CASSIRDSNQPQHF.

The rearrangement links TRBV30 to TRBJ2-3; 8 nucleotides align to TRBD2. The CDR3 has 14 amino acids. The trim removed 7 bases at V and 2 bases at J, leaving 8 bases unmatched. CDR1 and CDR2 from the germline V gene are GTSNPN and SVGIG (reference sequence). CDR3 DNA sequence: TGTGCCTCCACAGCGGGAGTGAACACAGATACGCAGTATTTT. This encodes CASTAGVNTDTQYF.

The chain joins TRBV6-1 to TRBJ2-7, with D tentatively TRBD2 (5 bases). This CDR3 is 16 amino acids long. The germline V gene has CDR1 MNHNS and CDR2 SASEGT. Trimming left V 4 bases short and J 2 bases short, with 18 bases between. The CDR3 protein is CASSATPSAGAYEQYF. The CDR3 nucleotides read TGTGCCAGCAGTGCAACCCCCTCAGCCGGGGCCTACGAGCAGTACTTC.

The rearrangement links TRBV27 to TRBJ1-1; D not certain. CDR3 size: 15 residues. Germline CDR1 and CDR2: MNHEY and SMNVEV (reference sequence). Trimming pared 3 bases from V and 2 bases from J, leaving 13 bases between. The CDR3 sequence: CASSFGAGLNTEAFF. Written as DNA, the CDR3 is TGTGCCAGCAGTTTTGGCGCGGGCCTAAACACTGAAGCTTTCTTT.

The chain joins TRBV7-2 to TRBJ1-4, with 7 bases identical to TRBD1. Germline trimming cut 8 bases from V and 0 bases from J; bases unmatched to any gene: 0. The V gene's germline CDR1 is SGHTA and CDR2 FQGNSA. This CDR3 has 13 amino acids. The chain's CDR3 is CASGTATNEKLFF. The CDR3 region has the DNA TGTGCCAGCGGGACAGCAACTAATGAAAAACTGTTTTTT.

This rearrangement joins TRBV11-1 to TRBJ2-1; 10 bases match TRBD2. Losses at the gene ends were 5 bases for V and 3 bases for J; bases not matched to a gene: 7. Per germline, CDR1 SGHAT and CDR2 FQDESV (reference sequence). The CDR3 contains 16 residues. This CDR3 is CASSAGGLAIYNEQFF. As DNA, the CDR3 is TGTGCCAGCAGCGCCGGGGGACTAGCGATCTACAATGAGCAGTTCTTC.

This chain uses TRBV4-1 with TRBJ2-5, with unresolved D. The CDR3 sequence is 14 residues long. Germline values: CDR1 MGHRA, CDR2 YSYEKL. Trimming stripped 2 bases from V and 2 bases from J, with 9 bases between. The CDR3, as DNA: TGCGCCAGCAGCCAAACCCGCAGTCAAGAGACCCAGTACTTC. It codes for CASSQTRSQETQYF.

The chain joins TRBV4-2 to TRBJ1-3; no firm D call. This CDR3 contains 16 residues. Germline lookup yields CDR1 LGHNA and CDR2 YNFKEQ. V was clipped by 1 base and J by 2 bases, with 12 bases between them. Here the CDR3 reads CASSQAMRGTGNTIYF. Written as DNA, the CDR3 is TGTGCCAGCAGCCAAGCAATGCGAGGGACTGGAAACACCATATATTTT.

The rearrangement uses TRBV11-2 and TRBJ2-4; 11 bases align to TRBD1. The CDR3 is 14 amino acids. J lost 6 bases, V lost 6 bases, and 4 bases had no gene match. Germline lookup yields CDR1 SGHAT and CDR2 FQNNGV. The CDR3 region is CASSRTGGRNIQYF. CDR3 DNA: TGTGCCAGCAGTCGGACAGGGGGCCGAAACATTCAGTACTTC.

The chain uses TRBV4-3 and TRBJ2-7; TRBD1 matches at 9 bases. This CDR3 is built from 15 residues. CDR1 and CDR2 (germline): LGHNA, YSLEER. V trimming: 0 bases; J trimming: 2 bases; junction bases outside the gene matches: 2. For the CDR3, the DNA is TGCGCCAGCAGCCAAGACCGACAGGGGGCCTACGAGCAGTACTTC. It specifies CASSQDRQGAYEQYF.

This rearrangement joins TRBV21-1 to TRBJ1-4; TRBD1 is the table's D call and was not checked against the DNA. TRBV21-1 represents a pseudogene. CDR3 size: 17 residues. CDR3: CASTPRKGARTNEKLFF. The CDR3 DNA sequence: TGTGCCAGCACCCCACGGAAAGGGGCTCGAACTAATGAAAAACTGTTTTTT.

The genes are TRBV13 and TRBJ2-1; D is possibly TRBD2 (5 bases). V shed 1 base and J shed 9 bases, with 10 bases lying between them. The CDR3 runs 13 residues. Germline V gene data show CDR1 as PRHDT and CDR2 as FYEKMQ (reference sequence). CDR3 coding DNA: TGTGCCAGCAGCTTAGAAGGAGGTTCTGAGCAGTTCTTC. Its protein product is CASSLEGGSEQFF.

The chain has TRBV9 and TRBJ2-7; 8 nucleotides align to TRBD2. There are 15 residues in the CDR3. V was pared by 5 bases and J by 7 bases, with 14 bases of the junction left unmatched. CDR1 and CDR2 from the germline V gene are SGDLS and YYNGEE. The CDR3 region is CASRPGAGGFLEQYF. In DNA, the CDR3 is TGTGCCAGCAGACCCGGGGCGGGGGGATTCTTGGAGCAGTACTTC.

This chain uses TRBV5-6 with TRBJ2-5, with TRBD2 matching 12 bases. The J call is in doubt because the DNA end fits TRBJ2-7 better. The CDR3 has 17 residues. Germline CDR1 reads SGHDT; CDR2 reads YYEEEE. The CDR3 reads CASSGSITSGRPNEQYF. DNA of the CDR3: TGTGCCAGCAGCGGATCCATTACTAGCGGGAGGCCCAACGAGCAGTACTTC.

This chain's CDR3 is CASSPINRGRNTEAFF. In DNA, the CDR3 is TGTGCCAGCTCACCCATAAACAGGGGGAGGAACACTGAAGCTTTCTTT. The J gene is TRBJ1-1, the V gene TRBV18; 8 bases map to TRBD1. The CDR3 sequence is 16 residues long. J was trimmed by 1 base and V by 3 bases; bases with no gene match: 7. Germline V gene sequence: CDR1 KGHSH, CDR2 LQKENI. The full variable domain, rest sourced from reference TRBV18 and TRBJ1-1, is NAGVMQNPRHLVRRRGQEARLRCSPMKGHSHVYWYRQLPEEGLKFMVYLQKENIIDESGMPKERFSAEFPKEGPSILRIQQVVRGDSAAYFCASSPINRGRNTEAFFGQGTRLTVV.

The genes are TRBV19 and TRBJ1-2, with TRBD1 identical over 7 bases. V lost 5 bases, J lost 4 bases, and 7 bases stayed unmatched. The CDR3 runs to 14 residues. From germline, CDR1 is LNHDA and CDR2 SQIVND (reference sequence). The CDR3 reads CASSPRRGSYGYTF. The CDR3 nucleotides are TGTGCCAGTAGTCCACGCAGGGGGAGCTATGGCTACACCTTC.

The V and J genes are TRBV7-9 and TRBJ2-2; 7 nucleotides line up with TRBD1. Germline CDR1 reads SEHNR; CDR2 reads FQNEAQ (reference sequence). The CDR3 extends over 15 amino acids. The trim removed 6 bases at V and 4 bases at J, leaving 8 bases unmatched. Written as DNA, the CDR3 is TGTGCCAGCAGATCCCGGGACAGTCTCACCGGGGAGCTGTTTTTT. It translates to CASRSRDSLTGELFF.

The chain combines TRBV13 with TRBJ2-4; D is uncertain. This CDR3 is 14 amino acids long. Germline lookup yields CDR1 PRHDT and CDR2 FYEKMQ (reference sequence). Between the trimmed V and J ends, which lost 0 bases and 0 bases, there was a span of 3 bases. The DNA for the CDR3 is TGTGCCAGCAGCTTAGGCTTAGCCAAAAACATTCAGTACTTC. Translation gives CASSLGLAKNIQYF.

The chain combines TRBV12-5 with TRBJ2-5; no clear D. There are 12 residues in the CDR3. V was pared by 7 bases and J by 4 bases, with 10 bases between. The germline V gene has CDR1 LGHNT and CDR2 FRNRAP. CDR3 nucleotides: TGTGCTAGTGTGATGTCAGGAGAGACCCAGTACTTC. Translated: CASVMSGETQYF. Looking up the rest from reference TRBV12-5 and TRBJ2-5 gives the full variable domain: DARVTQTPRHKVTEMGQEVTMRCQPILGHNTVFWYRQTMMQGLELLAYFRNRAPLDDSGMPKDRFSAEMPDATLATLKIQPSEPRDSAVYFCASVMSGETQYFGPGTRLLVL.

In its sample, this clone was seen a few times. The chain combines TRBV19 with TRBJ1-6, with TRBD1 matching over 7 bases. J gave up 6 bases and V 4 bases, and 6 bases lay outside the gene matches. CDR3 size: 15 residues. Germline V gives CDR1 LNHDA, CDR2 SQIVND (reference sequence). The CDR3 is CASSTLTGSNSPLHF. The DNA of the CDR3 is TGTGCCAGTAGTACCTTGACAGGGTCTAATTCACCCCTCCACTTT.

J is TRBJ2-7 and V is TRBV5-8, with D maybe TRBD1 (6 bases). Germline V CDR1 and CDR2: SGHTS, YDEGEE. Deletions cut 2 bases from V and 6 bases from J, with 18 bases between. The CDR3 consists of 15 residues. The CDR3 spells CASSFVTGTEVEQYF. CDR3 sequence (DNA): TGTGCCAGCAGCTTCGTTACAGGGACGGAGGTCGAGCAGTACTTC.

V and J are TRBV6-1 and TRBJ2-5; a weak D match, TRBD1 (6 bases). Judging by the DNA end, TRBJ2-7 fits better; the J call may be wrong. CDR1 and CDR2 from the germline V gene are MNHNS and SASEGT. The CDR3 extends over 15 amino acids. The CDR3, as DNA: TGTGCCAGCAGTGAAGCGAAAGGGGGAAGCTACGAGCAGTACTTC. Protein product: CASSEAKGGSYEQYF.